This T cell receptor (beta chain) was recorded in a study of human T cells and chemical hapten exposure (dated by TCRdb to the early 2020s). Study-wide context: For sensitization, 2% DPC in acetone was applied to a roughly 2 cm by roughly 2 cm area of upper inner arm skin. Patch tests used Finn chambers with 0.01% DPC on the upper back, scored after 6 days by International Contact Dermatitis Research Group standards. Roughly 30 alopecia patients provided blood for TCR sequencing at one to four time points (pre-sensitization, 2, 6 and 24 weeks). The mostly female patient cohort included alopecia areata with under or over 50% scalp involvement, alopecia totalis and alopecia universalis. Throughout the study period of 20 to 25 weeks, patients also received therapeutic DPC doses to the scalp every week. The study tracked peripheral blood TCR repertoire changes in vivo during primary and secondary sensitization to the hapten diphenylcyclopropenone (DPC) in alopecia patients. Libraries were combined into a pool for sequencing, and differences in TCR yield between samples came mainly from small differences in library volumes within the pool. Blood was sampled from patients pre-sensitization (week 0) and at 2, 6 and about 24 weeks after DPC sensitization. Here is what the overall study found, with its caveats: No change with DPC sensitization was found in the number of TCRs above 1 in 1000 frequency, and no evidence of global repertoire structure alterations was found. Patch test score was positively correlated with the number of PT1 expanded TCRs, with significance at thresholds 8, 16 and 32 but not at 4. Alopecia, a presumed autoimmune disease, was present in all patients, so the immune response of the patients might differ from that of healthy individuals. Significantly more large CDR3 similarity clusters were formed by expanded TCRs than by pre-sensitization or healthy control sets, consistent with antigen-driven responses. Repeated subsampling changed both the strength of the expansion versus patch-test correlation and the threshold at which the correlation became significant.

The method was RACE. Sequencer: NextSeq 500. Library preparation attached unique molecular identifiers to individual cDNA molecules for quantitative, reproducible TCR counting. From each blood RNA sample, both TCR alpha and TCR beta chains were sequenced. The authors processed their data as follows. Samples had a median of about 96,000 TCRs, with a range from about 20,000 to 690,600. V, J and CDR3 annotation of the TCR reads was carried out using the Decombinator software suite. For the PS versus PT1 abundance plots, all samples were subsampled to the same number of TCRs (28,000). TCRs were defined as expanded if absent before sensitization and observed at least eight times at the 2-week time point. The raw public reads went through TCRdb reprocessing: fastp at Q25, MiXCR clone calling, in-frame beta chains kept. Rows matching on CDR3 protein sequence are summarized as one entry with the most common DNA and genes. TCRdb, not the authors, supplied the V and J calls. The sample table lists 52,000 or so distinct CDR3 sequences, more than 8% of them with a count of one. The leading ten clones occupy 9.6% of the sample.

The CDR3 has 15 amino acids, counting the end cysteine and phenylalanine. Of the read, only the CDR3 DNA is kept; its 45 bases are in frame from base 1. Reading the germline V gene gives CDR1 SGHRS and CDR2 YFSETQ. Compared with germline, V lacks 0 bases and J lacks 5 bases; bases without a gene match: 4. This sample's time point label indicates: pre-sensitization, week 0. The sample's treatment or condition, from its label and the paper: therapeutic diphenylcyclopropenone sensitization with weekly scalp DPC. At every patch-test visit, the blood draw took place before the patch test was put on. Patients were eligible if aged 18 to 70, diagnosed with alopecia and judged suitable for DPC therapy, and pregnant patients were excluded. Total RNA was extracted from unfractionated whole blood that had been collected in Tempus Blood RNA tubes. This clonotype has ten or more counts. Its antigen is still unknown. The record has no base qualities; no much larger clone is one base away.

The origin of this receptor is a man aged 35 to 55 with alopecia areata. Some clones in this sample may be carry-over from other donors' samples. Recombination connected TRBV5-1 to TRBJ2-1; the central 8 bases match TRBD2. The sample was whole blood, taken in connection with sensitization to the hapten diphenylcyclopropenone (DPC). The bases read TGCGCCAGCAGCTTGGGGGGTAGCGGGAACAATGAGCAGTTCTTC. This translates into CASSLGGSGNNEQFF.